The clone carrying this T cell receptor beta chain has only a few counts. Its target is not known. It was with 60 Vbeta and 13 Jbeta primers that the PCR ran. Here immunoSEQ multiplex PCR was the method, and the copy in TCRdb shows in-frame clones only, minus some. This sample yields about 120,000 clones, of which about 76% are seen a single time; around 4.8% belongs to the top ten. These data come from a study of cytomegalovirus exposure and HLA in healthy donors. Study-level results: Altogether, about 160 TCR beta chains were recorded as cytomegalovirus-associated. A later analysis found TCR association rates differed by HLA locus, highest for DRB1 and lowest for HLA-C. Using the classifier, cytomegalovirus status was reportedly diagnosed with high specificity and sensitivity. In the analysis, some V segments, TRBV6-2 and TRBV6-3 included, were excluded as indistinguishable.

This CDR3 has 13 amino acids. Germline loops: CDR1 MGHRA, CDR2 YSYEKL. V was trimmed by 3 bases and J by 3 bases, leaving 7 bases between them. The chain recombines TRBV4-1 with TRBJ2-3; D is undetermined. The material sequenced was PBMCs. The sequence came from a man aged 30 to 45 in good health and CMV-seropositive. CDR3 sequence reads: CASSHPKTDTQYF. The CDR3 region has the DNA TGCGCCAGCAGCCACCCTAAGACAGATACGCAGTATTTT.